The rows below give T cell receptor beta chains drawn from one sample of a study of regulatory T cells in long-lasting Graves disease. TCRdb called the multiplex PCR reads again in MiXCR, with one record for every CDR3 protein. Here the sample spans around 450,000 distinct CDR3 sequences, about a sixth being singletons. This sample was shared with a second study, whose subject was T cells in Graves' hyperthyroidism and ophthalmopathy.

The input for sequencing was peripheral blood mononuclear cells (PBMCs), taken at new diagnosis, from a patient treated with antithyroid drugs. The source of these receptors is a man aged 35 to 55 with Graves disease. The CDR3 runs from the conserved cysteine through the conserved F or W.

CDR3 protein: CASSLGLAGGPRNEQFF
V gene: TRBV11-2
J gene: TRBJ2-1

CDR3 protein: CSATFPAARVYEQYF
V gene: TRBV20-1
J gene: TRBJ2-7

CDR3 protein: CASIYGGATEAFF
V gene: TRBV12-3/TRBV12-4
J gene: TRBJ1-1

CDR3 protein: CASSLSGKGNEQFF
V gene: TRBV12-3/TRBV12-4
J gene: TRBJ2-1

CDR3 protein: CASSQLAGEAYEQYF
V gene: TRBV3-1
J gene: TRBJ2-7

CDR3 protein: CASQTRNYEQYF
V gene: TRBV2
J gene: TRBJ2-7

CDR3 protein: CASSSASGSFNEQFF
V gene: TRBV7-2
J gene: TRBJ2-1

CDR3 protein: CASSLGSGSGEQFF
V gene: TRBV5-1
J gene: TRBJ2-1

CDR3 protein: CASSFRAYNSPLHF
V gene: TRBV3-1
J gene: TRBJ1-6

CDR3 protein: CASSQFSGGDGTEAFF
V gene: TRBV3-1
J gene: TRBJ1-1

CDR3 protein: CATSRVDESSSYNEQFF
V gene: TRBV15
J gene: TRBJ2-1

CDR3 protein: CASSASGRGGTGELFF
V gene: TRBV25-1
J gene: TRBJ2-2

CDR3 protein: CSARDPKRSSYNEQFF
V gene: TRBV20-1
J gene: TRBJ2-1

CDR3 protein: CASTGGSGNGYTF
V gene: TRBV30
J gene: TRBJ1-2

CDR3 protein: CASSFLGWGRSDEQYF
V gene: TRBV28
J gene: TRBJ2-7

CDR3 protein: CASRIGQYSGNTIYF
V gene: TRBV6-1
J gene: TRBJ1-3

CDR3 protein: CASSLTGRYQETQYF
V gene: TRBV5-1
J gene: TRBJ2-5

CDR3 protein: CASSANSGGTDTQYF
V gene: TRBV2
J gene: TRBJ2-3

CDR3 protein: CASSDGIWGLNNEAFF
V gene: TRBV28
J gene: TRBJ1-1

CDR3 protein: CASSYRERNTIYF
V gene: TRBV7-2
J gene: TRBJ1-3

CDR3 protein: CASSAPGTDYNEQFF
V gene: TRBV9
J gene: TRBJ2-1

CDR3 protein: CATSGARTTGELFF
V gene: TRBV24-1
J gene: TRBJ2-2

CDR3 protein: CASSRNHWGETQYF
V gene: TRBV19
J gene: TRBJ2-5

CDR3 protein: CSAQPPGQGWGYTF
V gene: TRBV20-1
J gene: TRBJ1-2

CDR3 protein: CASSVAWIDTEAFF
V gene: TRBV9
J gene: TRBJ1-1

CDR3 protein: CASSPARYEQYF
V gene: TRBV12-3/TRBV12-4
J gene: TRBJ2-7

CDR3 protein: CSVLWGRHPYEQYF
V gene: TRBV29-1
J gene: TRBJ2-7

CDR3 protein: CSAPDGDSRYYGYTF
V gene: TRBV20-1
J gene: TRBJ1-2

CDR3 protein: CASSQEHRGTYEQYF
V gene: TRBV4-2
J gene: TRBJ2-7

CDR3 protein: CSARASGSGELFF
V gene: TRBV20-1
J gene: TRBJ2-2

CDR3 protein: CASSLGPNGRALSEAFF
V gene: TRBV27
J gene: TRBJ1-1

CDR3 protein: CASSPLTEDTQYF
V gene: TRBV5-1
J gene: TRBJ2-3

CDR3 protein: CASSLGLNEQFF
V gene: TRBV28
J gene: TRBJ2-1

CDR3 protein: CASRGHSSYNSPLHF
V gene: TRBV25-1
J gene: TRBJ1-6

CDR3 protein: CASSLSYEQFF
V gene: TRBV28
J gene: TRBJ2-1

CDR3 protein: CASSLDSLYEQYF
V gene: TRBV28
J gene: TRBJ2-7

CDR3 protein: CASALTATPRETQYF
V gene: TRBV2
J gene: TRBJ2-5

CDR3 protein: CSASVGPDTGELFF
V gene: TRBV20-1
J gene: TRBJ2-2

CDR3 protein: CASSGETGTDTQYF
V gene: TRBV2
J gene: TRBJ2-3

CDR3 protein: CASSPRRQGDEQFF
V gene: TRBV18
J gene: TRBJ2-1

CDR3 protein: CASVTYNEQFF
V gene: TRBV28
J gene: TRBJ2-1

CDR3 protein: CATSNTGSPYEQYF
V gene: TRBV19
J gene: TRBJ2-7

CDR3 protein: CASSVTSGRSYEQYF
V gene: TRBV11-2
J gene: TRBJ2-7

CDR3 protein: CASSRLTDGELFF
V gene: TRBV27
J gene: TRBJ2-2

CDR3 protein: CASRHGQPQHF
V gene: TRBV28
J gene: TRBJ1-5

CDR3 protein: CSALTGQNQPQHF
V gene: TRBV20-1
J gene: TRBJ1-5

CDR3 protein: CASSFLSGRASKAGELFF
V gene: TRBV12-3/TRBV12-4
J gene: TRBJ2-2

CDR3 protein: CASSPRTRVNEQFF
V gene: TRBV7-9
J gene: TRBJ2-1

CDR3 protein: CASRETPHNEQFF
V gene: TRBV7-2
J gene: TRBJ2-1

CDR3 protein: CASSPTGGLGVDTEAFF
V gene: TRBV6-1
J gene: TRBJ1-1

CDR3 protein: CASSQTGGGVSQPQHF
V gene: TRBV2
J gene: TRBJ1-5

CDR3 protein: CASTAGATDTQYF
V gene: TRBV9
J gene: TRBJ2-3

CDR3 protein: CSARGTGKFSGYTF
V gene: TRBV20-1
J gene: TRBJ1-2

CDR3 protein: CAIEEGRYGYTF
V gene: TRBV28
J gene: TRBJ1-2

CDR3 protein: CASSLFWAAQYEKLFF
V gene: TRBV5-5
J gene: TRBJ1-4